This T cell receptor (beta chain) was obtained from a study of T cell repertoires in cytomegalovirus infection. Study at large: Both recently identified HLA-C-restricted and well-studied HLA-B-restricted CMV epitopes were used in the study.

General study results and limits: Dominating the ex vivo response were HLA-C-restricted CMV-specific TCR beta clonotypes.

MiXCR, run by TCRdb on the reads, gives a single entry per CDR3 protein. The sample shows tens of thousands of distinct CDR3 sequences, over 15% of them seen only once. Trimming removed 2 bases from V and 8 bases from J; junction bases left unmatched: 15. This CDR3 is built from 18 residues. Germline lookup yields CDR1 WSHSY and CDR2 SAAADI. A remark on this clonotype: The antigen is unknown.

Sequences were derived from CD8+ T cells from cultured PBMCs, sampled from culture after CMV antigen stimulation. This sequence was found in a human donor in good health (CMV status not recorded). Some clones in this sample may be carry-over from other donors' samples. V is TRBV10-2 and J is TRBJ2-6; TRBD2 matches at 7 bases. CDR3 DNA sequence: TGCGCCAGCAGTGAGCTGGGGAGGGCTCCGGGTCCTTCCAACGTCCTGACTTTC. Its protein is CASSELGRAPGPSNVLTF.